This entry features one T cell receptor beta chain sequence. The CDR3 spans 15 residues. V lost 4 bases and J lost 1; bases outside the gene matches: 3. CDR1 MGHDK and CDR2 SYGVNS come from the germline V gene. TCRdb keeps only in-frame clones here, not all; method: immunoSEQ multiplex PCR. The data show 2 million to 2.5 million clones, with approximately 96% seen just once and approximately 0.13% held by the top ten. The data belong to a study of shared clonotypes between healthy human individuals. Splitting of CD4+ cells produced CD45RA+ naive and CD45RA-negative memory subsets. This TCR was recovered from a man aged 18 to 30 in good health. Sequencing was performed on naive CD4+ T cells sorted from blood. Indicated subset: CD45RA+ positively selected. This chain joins TRBV25-1 and TRBJ2-7; 11 bases map to TRBD2. This CDR3 reads CASSVTSGASYEQYF. The DNA for the CDR3 is TGTGCCAGCAGTGTGACTAGCGGGGCATCCTACGAGCAGTACTTC.